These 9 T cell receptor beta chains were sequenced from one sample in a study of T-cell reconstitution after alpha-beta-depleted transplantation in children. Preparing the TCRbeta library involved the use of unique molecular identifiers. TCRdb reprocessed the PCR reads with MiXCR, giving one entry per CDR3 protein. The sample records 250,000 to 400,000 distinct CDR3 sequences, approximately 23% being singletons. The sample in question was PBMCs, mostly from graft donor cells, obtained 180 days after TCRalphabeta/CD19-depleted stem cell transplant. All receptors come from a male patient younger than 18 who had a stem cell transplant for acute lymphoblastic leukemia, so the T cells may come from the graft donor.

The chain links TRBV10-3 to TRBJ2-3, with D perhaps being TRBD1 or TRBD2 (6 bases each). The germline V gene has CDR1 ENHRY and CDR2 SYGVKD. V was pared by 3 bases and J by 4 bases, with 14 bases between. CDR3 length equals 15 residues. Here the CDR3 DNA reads TGTGCCATCAGTGACCCACGGAGGGGGTCAGATACGCAGTATTTT. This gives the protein CAISDPRRGSDTQYF.

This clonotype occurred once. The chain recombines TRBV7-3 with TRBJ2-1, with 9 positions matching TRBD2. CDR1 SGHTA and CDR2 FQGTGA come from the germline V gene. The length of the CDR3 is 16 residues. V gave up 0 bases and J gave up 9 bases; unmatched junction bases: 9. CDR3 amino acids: CASSLTSSGTRGEQFF. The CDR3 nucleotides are TGTGCCAGCAGCTTAACGTCTAGCGGGACCCGGGGTGAGCAGTTCTTC.

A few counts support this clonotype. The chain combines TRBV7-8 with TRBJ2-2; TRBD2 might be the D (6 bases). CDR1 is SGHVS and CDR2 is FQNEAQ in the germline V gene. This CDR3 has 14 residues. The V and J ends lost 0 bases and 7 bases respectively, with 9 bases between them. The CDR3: CASSLATSFGELFF. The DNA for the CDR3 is TGTGCCAGCAGCTTAGCGACTAGTTTCGGGGAGCTGTTTTTT.

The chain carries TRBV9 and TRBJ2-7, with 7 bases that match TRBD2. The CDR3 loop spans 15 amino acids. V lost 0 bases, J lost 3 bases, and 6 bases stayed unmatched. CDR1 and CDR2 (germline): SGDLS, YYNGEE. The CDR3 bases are TGTGCCAGCAGCGTAGGAGCGGGATTGTTCTACGAGCAGTACTTC. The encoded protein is CASSVGAGLFYEQYF.

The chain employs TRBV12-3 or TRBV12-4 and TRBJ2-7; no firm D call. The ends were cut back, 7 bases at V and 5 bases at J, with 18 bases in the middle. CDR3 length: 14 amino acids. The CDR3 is CASILRRRVDEQYF. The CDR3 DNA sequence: TGTGCCAGCATCTTAAGGAGAAGGGTCGACGAGCAGTACTTC.

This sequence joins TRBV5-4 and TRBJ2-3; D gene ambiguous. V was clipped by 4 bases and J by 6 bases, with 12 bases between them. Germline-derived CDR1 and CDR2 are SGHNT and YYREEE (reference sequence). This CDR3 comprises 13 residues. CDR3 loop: CASSEDESDTQYF. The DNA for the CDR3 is TGTGCCAGCAGCGAGGACGAGTCGGATACGCAGTATTTT.

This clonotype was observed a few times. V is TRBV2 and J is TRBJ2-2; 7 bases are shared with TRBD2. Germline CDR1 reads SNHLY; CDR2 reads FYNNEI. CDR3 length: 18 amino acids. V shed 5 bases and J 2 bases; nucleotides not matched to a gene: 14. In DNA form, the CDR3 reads TGTGCCAGCAGTCTGCTAGTATGGGGGAGGGCTAACACCGGGGAGCTGTTTTTT. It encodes CASSLLVWGRANTGELFF.

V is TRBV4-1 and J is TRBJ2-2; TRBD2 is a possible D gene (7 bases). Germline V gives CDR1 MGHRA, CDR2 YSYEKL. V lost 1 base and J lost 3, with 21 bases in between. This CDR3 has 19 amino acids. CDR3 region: CASSQGRSRGGFDTGELFF. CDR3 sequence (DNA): TGCGCCAGCAGCCAAGGACGTAGTAGGGGGGGCTTTGACACCGGGGAGCTGTTTTTT.

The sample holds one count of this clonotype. DNA for the CDR3: TGTGCCAGTAGGACACTAGCGGGAGGAGGCGATACGCAGTATTTT. Protein product: CASRTLAGGGDTQYF. The rearrangement joins TRBV19 to TRBJ2-3; 12 bases are shared with TRBD2. Germline lookup yields CDR1 LNHDA and CDR2 SQIVND (reference sequence). V gave up 6 bases and J gave up 6 bases; unmatched junction bases: 7. This CDR3 has 15 residues.